Listed below are T cell receptor beta chains from one sample, sequenced in a study of regulatory T cells in long-lasting Graves disease. Via MiXCR, TCRdb re-called the multiplex PCR reads, giving one row per CDR3 protein. In the table there are under 800,000 distinct CDR3 sequences, about 15% of which are singletons. This sample was shared with a second study, whose subject was T cells in Graves' hyperthyroidism and ophthalmopathy.

The input for sequencing was peripheral blood mononuclear cells (PBMCs), taken at new diagnosis, from a patient treated with antithyroid drugs. The receptors here all came from a woman aged 30 to 39 with Graves disease. Each CDR3 is given with its conserved first and last residue. Each record gives: V gene, D gene, J gene, clone size, CDR3 length, CDR3 DNA, CDR3 protein. The D gene is left open where the match is weak. Only some rows state a clone size, as once, few, many or a class for expanded clones.

>TRBV12-3/TRBV12-4|NA|TRBJ2-5|many|14
TGTGCCAGCAGTTTGGGCAGGGGGGGAGAGACCCAGTACTTC
CASSLGRGGETQYF
>TRBV7-3|TRBD2|TRBJ2-3|few|15
TGTGCCAGCAGCTTAACTCGCGGGAGGCAAGATACGCAGTATTTT
CASSLTRGRQDTQYF
>TRBV27|NA|TRBJ1-4|many|16
TGTGCCAGCAAGTCGACCGGGACACTGGTGGATGAAAAACTGTTTTTT
CASKSTGTLVDEKLFF
>TRBV7-9|NA|TRBJ1-6|few|13
TGTGCCAGCTCGACGATCGGTAATTCACCCCTCCACTTT
CASSTIGNSPLHF
>TRBV5-4|TRBD1|TRBJ2-2|few|15
TGTGCCAGCAGCCCTAGACAGGGGAGGACCGGGGAGCTGTTTTTT
CASSPRQGRTGELFF
>TRBV29-1|NA|TRBJ1-4|few|13
TGCAGCGTTGTCGTCGGGACTAATGAAAAACTGTTTTTT
CSVVVGTNEKLFF
>TRBV28|NA|TRBJ2-7|many|17
TGTGCCAGCAGTAACTTTGACGGAGGGGCGATCCTACGAGAGCAGTACTTC
CASSNFDGGAILREQYF
>TRBV29-1|TRBD1|TRBJ1-6|NA|15
TGCAGCGTCCGATCGACAGGGAATTCAAATTCACCCCTCCACTTT
CSVRSTGNSNSPLHF
>TRBV27|NA|TRBJ2-6|few|13
TGTGCCAGCAGTTCCCTAGGGGCCAACGTCCTGACTTTC
CASSSLGANVLTF
>TRBV27|NA|TRBJ2-3|many|15
TGTGCCAGCTTAAAATGGGCCGGGGAGGCAGATACGCAGTATTTT
CASLKWAGEADTQYF
>TRBV11-1|TRBD2|TRBJ2-1|NA|16
TGTGCCAGCAGCTCTTCCCCAGCGGGACCGTACAATGAGCAGTTCTTC
CASSSSPAGPYNEQFF
>TRBV28|NA|TRBJ1-5|few|14
TGTGCCAGCAGTTTTGAGATGGTCAATCAGCCCCAGCATTTT
CASSFEMVNQPQHF
>TRBV3-1|NA|TRBJ2-7|NA|13
TGTGCCAGCAGCCAAGTACTCTACTACGAGCAGTACTTC
CASSQVLYYEQYF
>TRBV30|NA|TRBJ1-6|NA|12
TGTGCCTGGAATACAAATAGGTCACCCCTCCACTTT
CAWNTNRSPLHF
>TRBV28|TRBD1|TRBJ2-1|many|16
TGTGCCAGCAGATACATCCCCGGGACAGGGAACAATGAGCAGTTCTTC
CASRYIPGTGNNEQFF
>TRBV12-3/TRBV12-4|NA|TRBJ1-6|few|16
TGTGCCAGCAGTCTAATGGGAGGACAGACTTCTTCACCCCTCCACTTT
CASSLMGGQTSSPLHF
>TRBV7-2|TRBD1|TRBJ2-5|NA|14
TGTGCCAACAGCCCGAGACAGGGCCGGGAGACCCAGTACTTC
CANSPRQGRETQYF